This T cell receptor beta chain was sequenced for a study of cytomegalovirus exposure and HLA in healthy donors. This CDR3 is built from 15 residues. The V segment lost 0 bases and the J segment 2 bases; nucleotides outside the gene matches: 3. Germline CDR1 is MNHEY and CDR2 is SMNVEV (reference sequence). PCR was performed using 60 Vbeta and 13 Jbeta primers. Assay: immunoSEQ multiplex PCR; the TCRdb copy retains only in-frame clones and omits some. In the table there are about 130,000 clones, 70% to 85% of which are singletons. Input material: PBMCs. The chain is built from TRBV27 and TRBJ2-5; 7 nucleotides match TRBD1. The clonotype was recovered from a woman aged 40 to 50 in good health and CMV-seropositive. The CDR3 region is CASSLSRQGQETQYF. The CDR3 nucleotides are TGTGCCAGCAGTTTATCACGACAGGGTCAAGAGACCCAGTACTTC.